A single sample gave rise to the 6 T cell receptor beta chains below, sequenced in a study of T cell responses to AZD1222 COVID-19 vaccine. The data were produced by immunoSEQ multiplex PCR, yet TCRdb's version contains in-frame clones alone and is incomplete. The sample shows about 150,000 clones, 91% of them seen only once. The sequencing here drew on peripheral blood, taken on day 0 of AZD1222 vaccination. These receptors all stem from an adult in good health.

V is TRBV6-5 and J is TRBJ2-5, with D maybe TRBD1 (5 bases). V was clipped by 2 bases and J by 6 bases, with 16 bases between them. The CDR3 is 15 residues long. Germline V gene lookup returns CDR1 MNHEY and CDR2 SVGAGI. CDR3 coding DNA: TGTGCCAGCAGTTACGCCGCCGGCAGGGCTAAGACCCAGTACTTC. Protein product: CASSYAAGRAKTQYF.

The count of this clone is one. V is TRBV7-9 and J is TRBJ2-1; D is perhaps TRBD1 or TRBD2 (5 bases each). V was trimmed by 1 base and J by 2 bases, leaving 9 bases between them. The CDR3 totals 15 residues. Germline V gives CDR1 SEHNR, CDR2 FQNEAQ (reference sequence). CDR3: CASSLGGDPYNEQFF. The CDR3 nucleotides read TGTGCCAGCAGCTTAGGAGGGGACCCCTACAATGAGCAGTTCTTC.

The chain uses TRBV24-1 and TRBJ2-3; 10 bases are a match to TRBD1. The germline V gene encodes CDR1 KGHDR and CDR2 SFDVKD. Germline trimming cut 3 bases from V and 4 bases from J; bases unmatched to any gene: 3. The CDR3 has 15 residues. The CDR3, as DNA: TGTGCCACCAGTGATCCGACAGGGGGCGCAGATACGCAGTATTTT. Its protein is CATSDPTGGADTQYF.

CDR3 protein: CASSLVPGTPPSEQYF. CDR3 in DNA: TGTGCCAGCAGTTTAGTACCAGGGACACCTCCTTCTGAGCAGTACTTC. The chain joins TRBV27 to TRBJ2-7, with a tentative D call TRBD1 (6 bases). V lost 2 bases and J lost 7, with 21 bases in between. CDR1 and CDR2 (germline): MNHEY, SMNVEV (reference sequence). The CDR3 runs 16 residues.

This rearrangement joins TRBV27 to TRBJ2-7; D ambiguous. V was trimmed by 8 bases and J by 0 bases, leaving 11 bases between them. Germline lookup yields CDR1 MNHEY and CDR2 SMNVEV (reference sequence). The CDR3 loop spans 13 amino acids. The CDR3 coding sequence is TGTGCCAGCTCCATGGCTTTCTCCTACGAGCAGTACTTC. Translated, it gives CASSMAFSYEQYF.

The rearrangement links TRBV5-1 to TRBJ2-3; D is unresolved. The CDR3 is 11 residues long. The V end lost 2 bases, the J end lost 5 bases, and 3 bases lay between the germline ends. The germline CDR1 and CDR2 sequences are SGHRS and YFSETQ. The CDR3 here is CASSFKDTQYF. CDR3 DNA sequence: TGCGCCAGCAGCTTCAAAGATACGCAGTATTTT.